The source of this TCR beta chain is a study of cytomegalovirus exposure and HLA in healthy donors. This clone was observed a handful of times. Its antigen is not identified. Study findings and constraints: Prediction of most subjects' HLA-A and HLA-B alleles by TCR beta sequences was reportedly accurate. The study listed roughly 150 cytomegalovirus-associated TCR beta chains.

CDR3 length: 16 residues. V shed 7 bases and J shed 4 bases, with 22 bases lying between them. CDR1 MDHEN and CDR2 SYDVKM come from the germline V gene. PCR involved 60 Vbeta and 13 Jbeta primers. Using immunoSEQ multiplex PCR, the repertoire was profiled, and TCRdb retains in-frame clones only, with some absent. The data contain around 64,000 clones, 85% of them singletons. The sequenced material came from PBMCs. This clonotype was obtained from a female donor in good health and CMV-seronegative. The chain employs TRBV28 and TRBJ1-2, with D maybe TRBD1 (5 bases). In DNA form, the CDR3 reads TGTGCCAGCACCCCACCCCTAGGGGCCGGCATCTATGGCTACACCTTC. Protein sequence: CASTPPLGAGIYGYTF.